The sequence of this TCR beta chain was determined in a study of T cells in Graves' hyperthyroidism and ophthalmopathy. Findings and caveats of the study: Median prediction lead before ophthalmopathy onset was 5.5 to 7 months with the model. Most thyroid-expanded clonotypes above 0.001 were also found in blood.

The CDR3 has 16 residues. The V and J ends lost 5 bases and 2 bases, in that order; junction bases with no gene match: 11. Germline lookup yields CDR1 KGHDR and CDR2 SFDVKD. On this clonotype itself: Its antigen is unknown.

There were TCR beta CDR3 regions amplified from RNA transcripts. The HTBI primer set served for first-round RT-PCR of the TCR CDR3. One entry per CDR3 protein results from TCRdb running MiXCR on the multiplex PCR reads. The data show roughly 570,000 distinct CDR3 sequences, about 43% seen once. The origin of this receptor is a woman younger than 30 with Graves' hyperthyroidism. Sequencing was performed on peripheral blood or thyroid tissue (not recorded which). J is TRBJ2-7 and V is TRBV24-1; 7 bases are shared with TRBD1. CDR3 coding DNA: TGTGCCACCAGTGCCACCATGACAGGGAGCGCCTACGAGCAGTACTTC. As protein: CATSATMTGSAYEQYF.